These 8 T cell receptor beta chains were all obtained from the same sample, sequenced in a study of cytotoxic CD8 clonotypes in ibrutinib-treated CLL (dated by TCRdb to the early 2020s). The time point label of this sample denotes: approximately 25 months on ibrutinib. Receptors were amplified or captured by the immunoSEQ multiplex PCR assay. TCRdb mirrors the immuneACCESS table, restricted to in-frame sequences. Some clones are absent from its copies; in checked studies, under half trace to an unresolved V gene, and the reason for the others is unknown. For this sample there are 150,000 to 200,000 clones; 72% appear just once. The ten largest make up under 15% of the sample. Specimen: PBMCs, collected after 24 months of ibrutinib treatment. Receptors originate from a human donor with chronic lymphocytic leukemia.

This chain connects TRBV15 to TRBJ2-7; D could derive from TRBD1 or TRBD2 (5 bases each). Germline V lookup: CDR1 LNHNV, CDR2 YYDKDF (reference sequence). The CDR3 runs to 13 residues. V was pared by 0 bases and J by 5 bases, with 8 bases between. CDR3 protein: CATSRDGGDEQYF. The CDR3 region has the DNA TGTGCCACCAGCAGAGATGGGGGAGACGAGCAGTACTTC.

Only one count was recorded for this clone. The rearrangement links TRBV6-6 to TRBJ1-5, with 8 bases identical to TRBD1. V shed 4 bases, J shed 2 bases, and the junction held 7 bases outside the gene matches. Looked up from germline, CDR1 is MNHNY and CDR2 is SVGAGI (reference sequence). The CDR3 is 16 amino acids. The CDR3 here is CASSSTGQGGNQPQHF. CDR3 nucleotides: TGTGCCAGCAGTTCGACCGGACAGGGTGGCAATCAGCCCCAGCATTTT.

V usage is TRBV27 and J usage is TRBJ2-7; D uncertain. Per the germline V gene, CDR1 is MNHEY and CDR2 is SMNVEV (reference sequence). The V gene lost 2 bases and the J gene lost 2 bases, with 13 bases spanning the gap. The CDR3 length is 15 residues. CDR3 nucleotide sequence: TGTGCCAGCAGTTTAACCCACGGATACGCCTACGAGCAGTACTTC. It yields the protein CASSLTHGYAYEQYF.

This clone was seen a handful of times. The chain couples TRBV4-1 to TRBJ1-4, with 9 positions matching TRBD1. This CDR3 contains 15 residues. V trimming: 2 bases; J trimming: 9 bases; junction bases outside the gene matches: 7. Germline assignment: CDR1 MGHRA and CDR2 YSYEKL. This chain's CDR3 is CASSQPGQGRQKLFF. CDR3 sequence (DNA): TGCGCCAGCAGCCAACCGGGACAGGGACGACAAAAACTGTTTTTT.

The J gene is TRBJ2-1, the V gene TRBV27; a possible D gene is TRBD2 (6 bases). Germline-derived CDR1 and CDR2 are MNHEY and SMNVEV (reference sequence). This CDR3 comprises 15 residues. The V end was cut by 5 bases, the J end by 7 bases, with 18 bases between. The CDR3 sequence is CASSAKWRGRNEQFF. The DNA of the CDR3 is TGTGCCAGCAGTGCCAAGTGGAGAGGGAGGAATGAGCAGTTCTTC.

This rearrangement joins TRBV2 to TRBJ2-1, with D hard to call. V lost 3 bases, J lost 0 bases, and 12 bases lay in between. Per germline, CDR1 SNHLY and CDR2 FYNNEI. CDR3 length equals 16 residues. The CDR3 region is CASSDAVSSSYNEQFF. The DNA for the CDR3 is TGTGCCAGCAGTGACGCGGTCTCCAGCTCCTACAATGAGCAGTTCTTC.

V gene TRBV7-9 combines with J gene TRBJ2-1; TRBD1 aligns across 7 bases. J gave up 7 bases and V 6 bases, and 6 bases lay outside the gene matches. This CDR3 spans 13 amino acids. Germline CDR1 and CDR2: SEHNR and FQNEAQ (reference sequence). CDR3 DNA: TGTGCCAGCAGGAGGGGACAGTATAATGAGCAGTTCTTC. Encoded protein: CASRRGQYNEQFF.

This clone occurred a few times. This chain joins TRBV28 and TRBJ2-1; maybe TRBD2 (5 bases). Germline V gene data show CDR1 as MDHEN and CDR2 as SYDVKM. This CDR3 spans 14 amino acids. With 7 bases removed from V and 9 bases from J, the gap between germline ends came to 19 bases. CDR3 sequence reads: CASIPGLARAEQFF. CDR3 sequence (DNA): TGTGCCAGCATTCCAGGTCTAGCTCGGGCTGAGCAGTTCTTC. Drawing the rest from reference TRBV28 and TRBJ2-1, the complete variable domain is DVKVTQSSRYLVKRTGEKVFLECVQDMDHENMFWYRQDPGLGLRLIYFSYDVKMKEKGDIPEGYSVSREKKERFSLILESASTNQTSMYLCASIPGLARAEQFFGPGTRLTVL.